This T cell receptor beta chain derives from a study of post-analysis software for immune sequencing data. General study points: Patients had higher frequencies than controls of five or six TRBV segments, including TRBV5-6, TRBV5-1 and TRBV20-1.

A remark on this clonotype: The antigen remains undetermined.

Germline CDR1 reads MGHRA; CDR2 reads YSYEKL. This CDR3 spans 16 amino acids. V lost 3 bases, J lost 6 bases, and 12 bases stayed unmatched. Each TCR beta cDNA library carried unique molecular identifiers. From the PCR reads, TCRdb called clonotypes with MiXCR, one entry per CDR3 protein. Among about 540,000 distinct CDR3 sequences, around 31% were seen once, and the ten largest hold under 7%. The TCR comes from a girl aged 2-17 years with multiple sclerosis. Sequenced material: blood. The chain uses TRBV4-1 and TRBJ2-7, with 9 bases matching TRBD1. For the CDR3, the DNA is TGCGCCAGCAGCCACGAACCTACAGGGGGCAGGGTCGAGCAGTACTTC. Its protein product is CASSHEPTGGRVEQYF.